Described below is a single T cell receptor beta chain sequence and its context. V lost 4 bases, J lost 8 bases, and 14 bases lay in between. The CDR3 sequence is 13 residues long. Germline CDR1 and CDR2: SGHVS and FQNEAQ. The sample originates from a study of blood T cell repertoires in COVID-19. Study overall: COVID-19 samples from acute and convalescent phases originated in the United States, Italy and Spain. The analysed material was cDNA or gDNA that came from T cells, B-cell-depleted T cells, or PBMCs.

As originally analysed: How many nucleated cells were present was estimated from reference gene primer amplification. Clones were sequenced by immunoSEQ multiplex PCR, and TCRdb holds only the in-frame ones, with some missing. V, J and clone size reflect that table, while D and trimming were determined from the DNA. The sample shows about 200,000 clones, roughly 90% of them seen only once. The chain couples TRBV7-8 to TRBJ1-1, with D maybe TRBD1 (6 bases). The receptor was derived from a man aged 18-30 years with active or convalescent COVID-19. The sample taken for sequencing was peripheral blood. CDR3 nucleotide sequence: TGTGCCAGCAGCTCGACGACAGGAGAAGAAGCTTTCTTT. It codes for CASSSTTGEEAFF.